This TCR beta chain was documented in a study of PD-1 blockade in classical Hodgkin lymphoma. Study-wide results and caveats: The diversity seen at baseline in complete responders resembled that of newly diagnosed patients. Significantly greater TCR diversity emerged by C4D1 in CD4+ cells but not CD8+ cells. Newly diagnosed patients had baseline TCR diversity that was reportedly lower than that of healthy donors.

As to this clone: Its target is unknown.

After autologous stem cell transplantation all patients relapsed, and prior brentuximab vedotin exposure differed between cohorts. Complete response, partial response or progressive disease made up the best responses. This CDR3 has 14 amino acids. Germline loops: CDR1 SGDLS, CDR2 YYNGEE. V was clipped by 0 bases and J by 1 base, with 6 bases between them. Assay used: immunoSEQ multiplex PCR; TCRdb lists only in-frame clones, some missing. Seen here are over 6,500 clones, around 84% observed once, and the top ten hold over 13%. V and J are TRBV9 and TRBJ2-3, with D possibly TRBD2 on 5 matching bases. The TCR comes from a human donor with classical Hodgkin lymphoma. Sequenced material: peripheral blood mononuclear cells (PBMCs), taken at baseline. CDR3: CASSVDSGTDTQYF. The CDR3 DNA reads as TGTGCCAGCAGCGTAGATAGCGGCACAGATACGCAGTATTTT.